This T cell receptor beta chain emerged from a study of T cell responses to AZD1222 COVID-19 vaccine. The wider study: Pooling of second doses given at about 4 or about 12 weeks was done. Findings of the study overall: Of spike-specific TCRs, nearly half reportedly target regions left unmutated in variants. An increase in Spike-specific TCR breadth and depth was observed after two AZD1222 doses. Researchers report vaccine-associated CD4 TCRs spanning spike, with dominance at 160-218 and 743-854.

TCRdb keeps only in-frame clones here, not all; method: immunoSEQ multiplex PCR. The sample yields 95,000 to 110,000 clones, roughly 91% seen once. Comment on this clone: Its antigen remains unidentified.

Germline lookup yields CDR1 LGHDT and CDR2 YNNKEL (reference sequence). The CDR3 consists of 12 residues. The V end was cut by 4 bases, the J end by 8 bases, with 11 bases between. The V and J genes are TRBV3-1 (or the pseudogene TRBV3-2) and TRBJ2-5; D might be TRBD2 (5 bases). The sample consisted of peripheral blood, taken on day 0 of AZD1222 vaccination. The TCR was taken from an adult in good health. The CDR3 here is CASSPTGSTQYF. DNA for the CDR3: TGTGCCAGCAGCCCCACGGGGAGTACCCAGTACTTC.